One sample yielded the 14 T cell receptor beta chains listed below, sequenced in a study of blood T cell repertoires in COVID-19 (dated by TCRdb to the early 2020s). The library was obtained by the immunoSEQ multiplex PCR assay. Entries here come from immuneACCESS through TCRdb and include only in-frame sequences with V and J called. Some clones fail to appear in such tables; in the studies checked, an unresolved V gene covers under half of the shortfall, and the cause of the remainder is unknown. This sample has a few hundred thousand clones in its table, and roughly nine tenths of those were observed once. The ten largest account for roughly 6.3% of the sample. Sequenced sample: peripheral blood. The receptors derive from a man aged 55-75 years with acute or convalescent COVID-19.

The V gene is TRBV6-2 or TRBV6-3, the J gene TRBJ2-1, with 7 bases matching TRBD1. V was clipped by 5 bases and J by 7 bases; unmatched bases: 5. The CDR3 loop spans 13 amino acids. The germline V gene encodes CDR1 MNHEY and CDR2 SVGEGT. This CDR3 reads CASSPLQGNEQFF. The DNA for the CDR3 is TGTGCCAGCAGTCCCCTACAGGGGAATGAGCAGTTCTTC.

The CDR3 nucleotides read TGTGCCAGCAGTTTCAAGACAGGGGGAACTGAAGCTTTCTTT. Its protein is CASSFKTGGTEAFF. The gene calls are TRBV6-2 or TRBV6-3 and TRBJ1-1; TRBD1 aligns across 9 bases. The CDR3 totals 14 residues. Germline V gene lookup returns CDR1 MNHEY and CDR2 SVGEGT. Losses at the gene ends were 4 bases for V and 5 bases for J; bases not matched to a gene: 5.

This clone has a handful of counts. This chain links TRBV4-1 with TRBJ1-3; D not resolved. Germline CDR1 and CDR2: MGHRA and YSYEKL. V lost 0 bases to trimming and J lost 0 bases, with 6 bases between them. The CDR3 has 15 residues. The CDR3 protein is CASSQDPNSGNTIYF. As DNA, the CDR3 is TGCGCCAGCAGCCAAGATCCCAACTCTGGAAACACCATATATTTT.

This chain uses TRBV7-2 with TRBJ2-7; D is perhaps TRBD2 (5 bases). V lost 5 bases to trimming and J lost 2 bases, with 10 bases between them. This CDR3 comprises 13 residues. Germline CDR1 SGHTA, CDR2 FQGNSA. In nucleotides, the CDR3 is TGTGCCAGCAGCAGAGGGCCCACCTACGAGCAGTACTTC. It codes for CASSRGPTYEQYF.

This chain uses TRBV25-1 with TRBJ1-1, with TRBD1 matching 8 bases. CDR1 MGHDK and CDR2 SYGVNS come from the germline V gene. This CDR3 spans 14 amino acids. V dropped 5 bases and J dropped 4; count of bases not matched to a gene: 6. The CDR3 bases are TGTGCCAGCAGTCCCCCGGGGACAGGCACTGAAGCTTTCTTT. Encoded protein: CASSPPGTGTEAFF. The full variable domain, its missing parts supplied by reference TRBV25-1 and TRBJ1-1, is EADIYQTPRYLVIGTGKKITLECSQTMGHDKMYWYQQDPGMELHLIHYSYGVNSTEKGDLSSESTVSRIRTEHFPLTLESARPSHTSQYLCASSPPGTGTEAFFGQGTRLTVV.

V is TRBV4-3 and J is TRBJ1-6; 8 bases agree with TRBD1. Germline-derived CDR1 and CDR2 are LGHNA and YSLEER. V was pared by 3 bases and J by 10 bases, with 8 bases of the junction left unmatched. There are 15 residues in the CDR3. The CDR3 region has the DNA TGCGCCAGCAGCCAGAAGGACAGGGCAGGGTCACCCCTCCACTTT. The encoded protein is CASSQKDRAGSPLHF.

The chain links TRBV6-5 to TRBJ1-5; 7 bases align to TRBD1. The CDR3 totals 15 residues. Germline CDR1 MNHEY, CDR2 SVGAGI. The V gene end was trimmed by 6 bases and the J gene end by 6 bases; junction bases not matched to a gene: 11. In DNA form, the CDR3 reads TGTGCCAGCAGGGCAAGACAGGGAATAGGTCAGCCCCAGCATTTT. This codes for CASRARQGIGQPQHF.

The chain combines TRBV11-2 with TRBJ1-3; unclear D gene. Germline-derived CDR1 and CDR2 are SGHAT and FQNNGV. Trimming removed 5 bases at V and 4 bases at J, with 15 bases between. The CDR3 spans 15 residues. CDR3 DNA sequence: TGTGCCAGCAGCGTCAGCGATAGGCCCGGAAACACCATATATTTT. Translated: CASSVSDRPGNTIYF.

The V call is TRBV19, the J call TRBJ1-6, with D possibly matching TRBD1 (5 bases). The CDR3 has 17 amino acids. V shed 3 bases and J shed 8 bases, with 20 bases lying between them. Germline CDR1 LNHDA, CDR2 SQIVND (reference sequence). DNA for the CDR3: TGTGCCAGTAGTATGCGCAGGAGGGGAAGAGACGATTCACCCCTCCACTTT. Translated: CASSMRRRGRDDSPLHF.

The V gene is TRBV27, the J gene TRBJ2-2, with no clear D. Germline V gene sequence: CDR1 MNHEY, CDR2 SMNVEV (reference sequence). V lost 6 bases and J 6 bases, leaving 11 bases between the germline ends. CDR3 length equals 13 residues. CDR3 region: CASSPAISGELFF. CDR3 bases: TGTGCCAGCAGCCCCGCGATATCCGGGGAGCTGTTTTTT.

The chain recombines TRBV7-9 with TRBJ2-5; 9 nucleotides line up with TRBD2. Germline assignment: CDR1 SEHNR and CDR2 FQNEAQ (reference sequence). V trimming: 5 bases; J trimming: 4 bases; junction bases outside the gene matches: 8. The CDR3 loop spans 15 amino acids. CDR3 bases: TGTGCCAGCAGCAAATTAGCGGGAGAACTAGAGACCCAGTACTTC. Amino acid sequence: CASSKLAGELETQYF.

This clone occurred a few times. The CDR3 here is CASKAWDRDEQYF. The CDR3 DNA sequence: TGTGCCAGCAAGGCTTGGGACAGGGACGAGCAGTACTTC. The chain uses TRBV5-6 and TRBJ2-7; 9 bases fit TRBD1. The CDR3 spans 13 residues. Germline CDR1 SGHDT, CDR2 YYEEEE. V lost 6 bases, J lost 5 bases, and 6 bases stayed unmatched.

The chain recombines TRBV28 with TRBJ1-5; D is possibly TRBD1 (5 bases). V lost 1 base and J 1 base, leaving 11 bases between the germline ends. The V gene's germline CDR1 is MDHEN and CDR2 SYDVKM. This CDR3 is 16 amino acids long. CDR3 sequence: CASSLSAGNSNQPQHF. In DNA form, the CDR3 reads TGTGCCAGCAGTTTATCAGCAGGGAACAGCAATCAGCCCCAGCATTTT.

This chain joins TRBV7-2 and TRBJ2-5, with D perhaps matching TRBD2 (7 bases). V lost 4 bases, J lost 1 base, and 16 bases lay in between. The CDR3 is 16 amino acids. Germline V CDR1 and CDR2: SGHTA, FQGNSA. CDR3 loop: CASSSHGGLVQETQYF. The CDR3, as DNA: TGTGCCAGCAGCTCCCACGGGGGGCTGGTCCAAGAGACCCAGTACTTC.